This passage covers 27 T cell receptor beta chains from one sample sequenced in a study of T cell repertoires in cytomegalovirus infection. Their specific antigens are unknown. TCRdb passed the reads through MiXCR, listing each CDR3 protein once. The profile covers a few hundred thousand distinct CDR3 sequences, with roughly 42% appearing a single time and 48% taken by the ten largest. This material consisted of cultured PBMCs, taken from culture after CMV antigen stimulation. All receptors come from a human donor in good health (CMV status not recorded). Some clones in this sample may be carry-over from other donors' samples.

There are many counts of this clonotype. This chain links TRBV7-2 with TRBJ2-3; 8 bases align to TRBD2. V was clipped by 4 bases and J by 5 bases; unmatched bases: 14. Germline V lookup: CDR1 SGHTA, CDR2 FQGNSA. The length of the CDR3 is 17 residues. The CDR3 is CASSSTSSGGHQDTQYF. The CDR3 DNA reads TGTGCCAGCAGCTCCACCTCCAGCGGGGGCCACCAAGATACGCAGTATTTT.

This clonotype was seen a few times. The chain recombines TRBV4-1 with TRBJ1-5; perhaps TRBD1 as D (6 bases). In germline, CDR1 is MGHRA, CDR2 YSYEKL. CDR3 length equals 16 residues. Between the trimmed V and J ends, which lost 1 base and 5 bases, there was a span of 15 bases. The CDR3 region is CASSQGPGAVDQPQHF. CDR3 sequence (DNA): TGCGCCAGCAGCCAAGGGCCAGGGGCCGTTGATCAGCCCCAGCATTTT.

The rearrangement uses TRBV19 and TRBJ1-1, with a possible D match to TRBD1 (5 bases). The CDR3 consists of 17 residues. Germline CDR1 LNHDA, CDR2 SQIVND (reference sequence). Trimming stripped 9 bases from V and 8 bases from J, with 31 bases between. The CDR3 region is CASQVRGSWGYTEEAFF. The CDR3, as DNA: TGTGCCAGCCAAGTAAGGGGCTCTTGGGGGTATACCGAAGAAGCTTTCTTT. The full variable domain, rest sourced from reference TRBV19 and TRBJ1-1, is DGGITQSPKYLFRKEGQNVTLSCEQNLNHDAMYWYRQDPGQGLRLIYYSQIVNDFQKGDIAEGYSVSREKKESFPLTVTSAQKNPTAFYLCASQVRGSWGYTEEAFFGQGTRLTVV.

The chain is built from TRBV6-1 and TRBJ2-7, with D possibly matching TRBD2 (5 bases). CDR1 is MNHNS and CDR2 is SASEGT in the germline V gene. This CDR3 has 14 residues. The V end was cut by 7 bases, the J end by 4 bases, with 17 bases between. The CDR3: CASIGVRYPYEQYF. In DNA form, the CDR3 reads TGTGCCAGCATCGGGGTAAGGTACCCATACGAGCAGTACTTC.

The rearrangement uses TRBV28 and TRBJ1-6; D is unresolved. Trimming stripped 5 bases from V and 6 bases from J, with 11 bases between. Germline CDR1 and CDR2: MDHEN and SYDVKM. The CDR3 is made up of 14 amino acids. The CDR3 sequence is CASSLTPFNSPLHF. The DNA of the CDR3 is TGTGCCAGCAGTCTGACACCCTTTAATTCACCCCTCCACTTT.

This clonotype was seen more than once but under ten times. V and J are TRBV4-1 and TRBJ2-1; TRBD1 or TRBD2 may be the D gene (5 bases each). This CDR3 spans 15 amino acids. V was pared by 4 bases and J by 0 bases, with 10 bases between. The germline CDR1 and CDR2 sequences are MGHRA and YSYEKL. The CDR3, as DNA: TGCGCCAGCAGCCGGGACCTGAGCTCCTACAATGAGCAGTTCTTC. Residues: CASSRDLSSYNEQFF.

V is TRBV28 and J is TRBJ2-7, with no clear D. Germline V gene sequence: CDR1 MDHEN, CDR2 SYDVKM. Trimming took off 1 base at V and 5 bases at J, with 9 bases between the two ends. This CDR3 region has 13 residues. CDR3 DNA: TGTGCCAGCAGTTTATTTACACGGAACGAGCAGTACTTC. Its translation is CASSLFTRNEQYF.

The chain carries TRBV7-6 and TRBJ2-5; TRBD2 agrees at 8 bases. The V and J ends lost 0 bases and 4 bases, in that order; junction bases with no gene match: 1. Germline loops: CDR1 SGHVS, CDR2 FNYEAQ. The CDR3 spans 14 residues. The CDR3 DNA is TGTGCCAGCAGCTTAGCGACTAGCGCAGAGACCCAGTACTTC. Translating gives CASSLATSAETQYF. Supplemented by reference TRBV7-6 and TRBJ2-5, the full variable domain reads GAGVSQSPRYKVTKRGQDVALRCDPISGHVSLYWYRQALGQGPEFLTYFNYEAQQDKSGLPNDRFSAERPEGSISTLTIQRTEQRDSAMYRCASSLATSAETQYFGPGTRLLVL.

The chain uses TRBV7-2 and TRBJ2-7; no definite D call. V dropped 0 bases and J dropped 0 bases, with 9 bases sitting between them. Germline CDR1 SGHTA, CDR2 FQGNSA. This CDR3 comprises 15 residues. The CDR3 sequence is CASSLAASSSYEQYF. CDR3 DNA sequence: TGTGCCAGCAGCTTAGCTGCCTCTTCCTCCTACGAGCAGTACTTC.

The chain couples TRBV20-1 to TRBJ2-1; 12 nucleotides line up with TRBD1. This CDR3 has 13 residues. Germline values: CDR1 DFQATT, CDR2 SNEGSKA (reference sequence). CDR3 nucleotides: TGCCATCCCGGGACAGGGGGCTTGAATGAGCAGTTCTTC. This gives the protein CHPGTGGLNEQFF.

This clonotype has just a few counts. V usage is TRBV7-2 and J usage is TRBJ2-3; no clear D gene. The germline V and J ends were trimmed by 1 base and 6 bases, with 11 bases remaining between them. The CDR3 extends over 14 amino acids. CDR1 and CDR2 from the germline V gene are SGHTA and FQGNSA. The CDR3 spells CASSLGPQVDTQYF. The CDR3 DNA reads TGTGCCAGCAGCTTAGGGCCCCAGGTCGATACGCAGTATTTT.

This clonotype was counted between two and nine times. The V and J genes are TRBV7-8 and TRBJ2-1; D possibly corresponds to TRBD2 (5 bases). Trimming removed 5 bases at V and 6 bases at J, with 20 bases between. The CDR3 covers 16 residues. CDR1 and CDR2 (germline): SGHVS, FQNEAQ. The CDR3 nucleotides are TGTGCCAGCAGCCTTCCTCTGGGGAGCGGTCTCAATGAGCAGTTCTTC. This codes for CASSLPLGSGLNEQFF.

In this sample, this clonotype turned up a few times. The CDR3 is CASSIPTSTDTQYF. The CDR3 DNA sequence: TGTGCCAGTAGTATTCCTACTAGCACAGATACGCAGTATTTT. This chain connects TRBV19 to TRBJ2-3; no clear D. The CDR3 totals 14 residues. Trimming shortened V by 3 bases and J by 0 bases, and 7 bases separated the two germline ends. Germline loops: CDR1 LNHDA, CDR2 SQIVND (reference sequence). The full variable domain, with the rest looked up from reference TRBV19 and TRBJ2-3, is DGGITQSPKYLFRKEGQNVTLSCEQNLNHDAMYWYRQDPGQGLRLIYYSQIVNDFQKGDIAEGYSVSREKKESFPLTVTSAQKNPTAFYLCASSIPTSTDTQYFGPGTRLTVL.

Many counts were recorded for this clonotype. V usage is TRBV7-2 and J usage is TRBJ1-6; perhaps TRBD1 as D (5 bases). Germline V lookup: CDR1 SGHTA, CDR2 FQGNSA. Trimming left V 3 bases short and J 7 bases short, with 7 bases between. The CDR3 runs to 13 residues. CDR3 bases: TGTGCCAGCAGCTTCGGGGCGAATTCACCCCTCCACTTT. The encoded protein is CASSFGANSPLHF.

The chain carries TRBV3-1 and TRBJ1-5; D unclear. CDR3 length equals 17 residues. Trimming left V 4 bases short and J 7 bases short, with 23 bases between. Germline V gene sequence: CDR1 LGHDT, CDR2 YNNKEL (reference sequence). CDR3 amino acids: CASSPPSRQTIGQPQHF. As DNA, the CDR3 is TGTGCCAGCAGCCCCCCTTCGAGGCAGACGATCGGCCAGCCCCAGCATTTT.

V is TRBV7-9 and J is TRBJ2-3; TRBD1 is a possible D gene (5 bases). V gave up 5 bases and J gave up 6 bases, with 15 bases separating them. From germline, CDR1 is SEHNR and CDR2 FQNEAQ (reference sequence). The CDR3 is 14 residues long. The CDR3 DNA reads as TGTGCCAGCAGCCTCGGACAACAAGGGGATACGCAGTATTTT. Its protein is CASSLGQQGDTQYF.

There are a few counts of this clonotype. The chain carries TRBV7-2 and TRBJ2-2; 8 nucleotides match TRBD2. From germline, CDR1 is SGHTA and CDR2 FQGNSA. CDR3 length: 16 amino acids. With V trimmed by 6 bases and J by 6 bases, 12 bases remained unmatched. As DNA, the CDR3 is TGTGCCAGCAGGGGAGGGAGCGGGAGTTCTCCCGGGGAGCTGTTTTTT. As protein: CASRGGSGSSPGELFF.

This clonotype was detected only a few times. The V call is TRBV2, the J call TRBJ1-2; 7 positions agree with TRBD1. This CDR3 is 14 amino acids long. The germline CDR1 and CDR2 sequences are SNHLY and FYNNEI. Losses at the gene ends were 10 bases for V and 8 bases for J; bases not matched to a gene: 16. DNA for the CDR3: TGTGCCACCGGGGGAGACAGGGCCCCATCGGGCTACACCTTC. It specifies CATGGDRAPSGYTF.

The rearrangement links TRBV11-2 to TRBJ1-6, with unresolved D. With 0 bases removed from V and 3 bases from J, the gap between germline ends came to 6 bases. Germline CDR1 SGHAT, CDR2 FQNNGV. There are 15 residues in the CDR3. The CDR3 region is CASSLEVDYNSPLHF. The DNA of the CDR3 is TGTGCCAGCAGCTTAGAGGTGGACTATAATTCACCCCTCCACTTT.

This clonotype has just a few counts. This chain uses TRBV28 with TRBJ2-4; a weak D match, TRBD2 (5 bases). Germline V gives CDR1 MDHEN, CDR2 SYDVKM. The CDR3 runs to 14 residues. Deletions cut 3 bases from V and 0 bases from J, with 6 bases between. In DNA form, the CDR3 reads TGTGCCAGCAGTTTTGGACTAGCCAAAAACATTCAGTACTTC. Amino acid sequence: CASSFGLAKNIQYF.

The chain has TRBV20-1 and TRBJ2-3; TRBD1 matches 7 bases. Germline CDR1 reads DFQATT; CDR2 reads SNEGSKA (reference sequence). After removal of 0 bases from V and 5 bases from J, the junction contained 5 bases not matched to a gene. This CDR3 is 14 amino acids long. CDR3 DNA: TGCAGTGCTAGAGAAACAGGGGCTGGAGATACGCAGTATTTT. Its translation is CSARETGAGDTQYF.

This chain joins TRBV10-3 and TRBJ2-4, with D tentatively TRBD1 or TRBD2 (5 bases each). The CDR3 extends over 13 amino acids. Germline V gene data show CDR1 as ENHRY and CDR2 as SYGVKD. V lost 10 bases and J lost 5, with 15 bases in between. CDR3 in amino acids: CATIGVGENIQYF. CDR3 DNA sequence: TGTGCCACCATCGGTGTGGGGGAAAACATTCAGTACTTC.

This chain connects TRBV10-2 to TRBJ2-5; 8 bases map to TRBD2. The germline V gene has CDR1 WSHSY and CDR2 SAAADI. The CDR3 has 19 residues. With 4 bases clipped from V and 3 bases from J, the junction kept 19 bases outside the gene matches. DNA of the CDR3: TGCGCCAGCAGTGCCTCCAGCGCGGGAGGATGGAGTGGGGAAGAGACCCAGTACTTC. This gives the protein CASSASSAGGWSGEETQYF.

The chain links TRBV6-6 to TRBJ1-3; the D gene is possibly TRBD1 (5 bases). Germline-derived CDR1 and CDR2 are MNHNY and SVGAGI (reference sequence). The CDR3 extends over 15 amino acids. The V gene lost 6 bases and the J gene lost 4 bases, with 16 bases spanning the gap. The CDR3, as DNA: TGTGCCAGCAGCCACCGGGACTTCGGGGGAAACACCATATATTTT. Its translation is CASSHRDFGGNTIYF.

About this clonotype itself: A read error may produce the germline difference seen at one junction end. This chain links TRBV11-3 with TRBJ2-1; D is unclear. Germline values: CDR1 SGHNT, CDR2 YENEEA. The CDR3 totals 12 residues. In DNA, the CDR3 is TGTGCCAGCAGCTCGAGTACGGGCCCAGAGGTCTTC. This sequence encodes CASSSSTGPEVF.

Ten or more counts support this clonotype. CDR3 loop: CASSYLDRANEQYF. The CDR3 DNA reads TGTGCCAGCAGCTACTTAGACAGGGCCAACGAGCAGTACTTC. This chain uses TRBV12-3 or TRBV12-4 with TRBJ2-7; 7 bases map to TRBD1. Trimming cost V 6 bases and J 5 bases; bases outside gene matches: 10. This CDR3 has 14 amino acids.

This clonotype has a handful of counts. The chain has TRBV7-2 and TRBJ2-2; D could derive from TRBD1 or TRBD2 (6 bases each). This CDR3 has 15 amino acids. The germline CDR1 and CDR2 sequences are SGHTA and FQGNSA. V was cut by 4 bases and J by 7 bases, with 16 bases left in between. The CDR3 here is CASSSRGPSGGELFF. The CDR3 nucleotides read TGTGCCAGCAGCTCTCGGGGGCCGTCTGGCGGGGAGCTGTTTTTT.